This T cell receptor beta chain stems from a study of regulatory T cells in long-lasting Graves disease. Points from the study as a whole: Persistent Graves' cases showed lower TCR diversity than newly diagnosed cases.

Time point in this sample: newly diagnosed GD, antithyroid drugs for less than 3 months. RNA extracted from PBMCs served as the sequencing template. The TCR beta library used iRepertoire HTBI primers with Arm-PCR amplification of CDR3. Each CDR3 protein gets one entry after TCRdb re-called the multiplex PCR reads with MiXCR. The profile shows roughly 420,000 distinct CDR3 sequences, about 14% of them singletons. Germline lookup yields CDR1 SEHNR and CDR2 FQNEAQ (reference sequence). The CDR3 spans 16 residues. Points on this clonotype: Its target is not known. This may arise from a read error, as a much more abundant clone is one base away.

In addition, the sample was reused for a study of T cells in Graves' hyperthyroidism and ophthalmopathy. Turning to that study: Lactation, pregnancy, other autoimmune disease or uncontrolled infection led to exclusion of patients. Peripheral blood also featured most of the thyroid clonotypes expanded above 0.001.

The gene calls are TRBV7-9 and TRBJ2-5, with TRBD2 matching over 9 bases. The J call is uncertain, as TRBJ2-1 better fits the DNA end. The receptor was isolated from a woman between 50 and 59 years old with Graves disease. The starting material was peripheral blood mononuclear cells (PBMCs), obtained at new diagnosis, from a patient treated with antithyroid drugs. The CDR3, as DNA: TGTGCCAGCATCTTAGTTGCTCTAGCGGGAATAAATGAGCAGTTCTTC. This gives the protein CASILVALAGINEQFF.